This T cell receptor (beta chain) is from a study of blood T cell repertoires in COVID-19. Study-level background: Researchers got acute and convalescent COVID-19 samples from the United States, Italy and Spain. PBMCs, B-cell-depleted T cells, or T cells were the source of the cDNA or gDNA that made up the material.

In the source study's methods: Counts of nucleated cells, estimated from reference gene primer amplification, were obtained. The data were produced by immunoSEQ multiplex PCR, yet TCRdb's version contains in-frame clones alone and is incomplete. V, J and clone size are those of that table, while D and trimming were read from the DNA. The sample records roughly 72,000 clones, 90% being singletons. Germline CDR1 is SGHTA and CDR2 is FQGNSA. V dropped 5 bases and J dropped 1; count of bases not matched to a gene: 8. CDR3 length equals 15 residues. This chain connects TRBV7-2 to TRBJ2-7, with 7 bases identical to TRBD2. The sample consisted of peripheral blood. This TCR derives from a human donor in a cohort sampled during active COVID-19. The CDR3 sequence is CASSGSSGASYEQYF. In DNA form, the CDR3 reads TGTGCCAGCAGCGGCTCAAGCGGGGCATCCTACGAGCAGTACTTC.